These T cell receptor beta chains were read from a single sample in a study of blood T cells in healthy people across ages. TCRdb reanalysed the 5' RACE reads using MiXCR and keeps one entry per CDR3 protein. The sample holds under 1,000,000 distinct CDR3 sequences, 36% seen once. The sequencing input was blood. The receptors were gathered from a man aged 18 to 29 in good health. CDR3s include the opening cysteine and the closing phenylalanine or tryptophan. A D gene is named only where the DNA matches it firmly. Expanded clones are given a class, and other clones once, few, many or no size at all.

D gene	clone size	J gene	V gene	CDR3 protein	CDR3 DNA
TRBD2	-	TRBJ2-1	TRBV20-1	CSASRGESNNEQFF	TGCAGTGCTAGTCGGGGGGAGTCTAACAATGAGCAGTTCTTC
-	few	TRBJ1-5	TRBV2	CASKEGLHQPQHF	TGTGCCAGCAAAGAGGGGTTGCATCAGCCCCAGCATTTT
-	once	TRBJ2-7	TRBV20-1	CSVGTTYEQYF	TGCAGTGTCGGGACGACCTACGAGCAGTACTTC
TRBD1	-	TRBJ2-5	TRBV12-3/TRBV12-4	CASRPGATGYEETQYF	TGTGCCAGCAGGCCCGGCGCGACAGGGTACGAGGAGACCCAGTACTTC
-	once	TRBJ2-5	TRBV12-3/TRBV12-4	CVSSVPDSEETQYF	TGTGTCAGCAGTGTTCCGGACAGCGAAGAGACCCAGTACTTC
-	-	TRBJ2-3	TRBV28	CASRRPTDTQYF	TGTGCCAGCAGGCGGCCCACAGATACGCAGTATTTT
-	few	TRBJ2-1	TRBV13	CASSFGGQVGNNEQFF	TGTGCCAGCAGCTTTGGTGGGCAGGTCGGAAACAATGAGCAGTTCTTC
TRBD2	few	TRBJ2-1	TRBV5-5	CASIRDVLAGGYNEQFF	TGTGCCAGCATCCGTGACGTGCTAGCGGGGGGGTACAATGAGCAGTTCTTC
-	many	TRBJ2-3	TRBV13	CASSLEEDTQYF	TGTGCCAGCAGCTTAGAAGAGGATACGCAGTATTTT
TRBD2	many	TRBJ2-5	TRBV28	CASSLPGGRGETQYF	TGTGCCAGCAGTTTACCGGGGGGTAGAGGAGAGACCCAGTACTTC
TRBD2	few	TRBJ2-1	TRBV7-9	CASSPTGLAEYNEQFF	TGTGCCAGCAGCCCCACGGGACTAGCGGAATACAATGAGCAGTTCTTC
-	-	TRBJ1-2	TRBV6-6	CASRESSDYGYTF	TGTGCCAGCCGAGAGTCGTCGGACTATGGCTACACCTTC
-	many	TRBJ2-3	TRBV12-3/TRBV12-4	CASSPLLGDTDTQYF	TGTGCCAGCAGTCCCCTACTAGGAGACACAGATACGCAGTATTTT
-	-	TRBJ1-2	TRBV5-1	CASSLVSAPGTNYGYTF	TGCGCCAGCAGCTTGGTCTCGGCGCCAGGGACTAACTATGGCTACACCTTC
TRBD1	few	TRBJ1-2	TRBV20-1	CSARPPGQGFNGYTF	TGCAGTGCCAGGCCACCGGGACAGGGTTTTAATGGCTACACCTTC
-	-	TRBJ2-4	TRBV7-2	CASSTRDLDIQYF	TGTGCCAGCAGCACGCGGGACCTAGACATTCAGTACTTC
-	-	TRBJ2-5	TRBV9	CASSVGSNNEQYF	TGTGCCAGCAGCGTAGGGTCGAACAATGAGCAGTACTTC
-	-	TRBJ2-2	TRBV12-5	CAIGVGNTGELFF	TGTGCCATTGGTGTGGGGAACACCGGGGAGCTGTTTTTT
-	once	TRBJ2-7	TRBV12-3/TRBV12-4	CASSLVRAYNEQYF	TGTGCCAGCAGTTTAGTCAGGGCCTACAATGAGCAGTACTTC
TRBD1	-	TRBJ2-7	TRBV7-2	CASSLGGTGHYEQYF	TGTGCCAGCAGCTTAGGGGGGACAGGGCACTACGAGCAGTACTTC
-	few	TRBJ2-4	TRBV3-1	CASSQGGRIAKNIQYF	TGTGCCAGCAGCCAGGGCGGCCGGATAGCCAAAAACATTCAGTACTTC
-	few	TRBJ1-6	TRBV12-3/TRBV12-4	CASSNPRGGSYNSPLHF	TGTGCCAGCAGTAACCCCAGAGGGGGAAGTTATAATTCACCCCTCCACTTT
TRBD2	few	TRBJ2-7	TRBV10-3	CAISVGTSGGTYEQYF	TGTGCCATCAGTGTTGGGACTAGCGGGGGGACCTACGAGCAGTACTTC
-	few	TRBJ1-6	TRBV20-1	CSARVGASNSPLHF	TGCAGTGCTAGAGTGGGGGCTTCAAATTCACCCCTCCACTTT
-	-	TRBJ2-5	TRBV2	CASTAGPQETQYF	TGTGCCAGCACTGCAGGGCCACAAGAGACCCAGTACTTC
TRBD2	-	TRBJ2-3	TRBV6-2/TRBV6-3	CASSYVIAGRGADTQYF	TGTGCCAGCAGTTACGTTATAGCGGGGCGCGGAGCCGATACGCAGTATTTT
TRBD2	many	TRBJ2-1	TRBV5-1	CASSSSGGGYNEQFF	TGTGCCAGCAGTTCTAGCGGGGGGGGCTACAATGAGCAGTTCTTC
-	many	TRBJ2-7	TRBV29-1	CSVQGTYEQYF	TGCAGCGTTCAAGGCACCTACGAGCAGTACTTC
-	-	TRBJ2-6	TRBV29-1	CSVELRNSGANVLTF	TGCAGCGTTGAATTGCGGAACTCTGGGGCCAACGTCCTGACTTTC
TRBD1	-	TRBJ1-2	TRBV7-2	CASSPSTGITYGYTF	TGTGCCAGCAGCCCTTCGACAGGGATAACCTATGGCTACACCTTC
-	-	TRBJ1-2	TRBV6-2/TRBV6-3	CASSNGEPDNYGYTF	TGTGCCAGCAGTAATGGGGAGCCGGATAACTATGGCTACACCTTC
-	-	TRBJ1-1	TRBV13	CASSFGPRNTEAFF	TGTGCCAGCAGCTTTGGACCCCGGAACACTGAAGCTTTCTTT
TRBD1	many	TRBJ2-6	TRBV20-1	CSADRGAFSGANVLTF	TGCAGTGCAGACAGGGGCGCCTTCTCTGGGGCCAACGTCCTGACTTTC
-	few	TRBJ1-5	TRBV9	CASSPDPRRNQPQHF	TGTGCCAGCAGCCCTGACCCTCGGCGCAATCAGCCCCAGCATTTT
-	-	TRBJ2-3	TRBV20-1	CSVGVGTDTRYF	-
TRBD2	many	TRBJ2-7	TRBV29-1	CSVAKWDYSYEQYF	TGCAGCGTTGCAAAATGGGACTACTCCTACGAGCAGTACTTC
-	-	TRBJ2-7	TRBV20-1	CSAHTGTATYEQYF	TGCAGTGCCCATACCGGGACCGCCACCTACGAGCAGTACTTC
-	-	TRBJ1-5	TRBV7-9	CASSLDEAGYSNQPQHF	TGTGCCAGCAGCTTAGACGAGGCGGGATATAGCAATCAGCCCCAGCATTTT
-	-	TRBJ2-5	TRBV7-2	CASSVDWGQETQYF	TGTGCCAGCAGTGTGGACTGGGGACAAGAGACCCAGTACTTC
-	many	TRBJ2-1	TRBV12-3/TRBV12-4	CASSLSGATREQFF	TGTGCCAGCAGTTTATCGGGGGCAACACGAGAGCAGTTCTTC
-	few	TRBJ1-2	TRBV5-1	CASSEDLYPRNFGYTF	TGCGCCAGCAGCGAGGACCTCTATCCGAGGAACTTTGGCTACACCTTC
-	few	TRBJ2-3	TRBV24-1	CATSDLPGTRTDTQYF	TGTGCCACCAGTGATTTGCCCGGGACCCGCACAGATACGCAGTATTTT
TRBD2	few	TRBJ2-5	TRBV20-1	CSARGLGGNEQYF	TGCAGTGCTAGGGGACTAGGCGGGAATGAGCAGTACTTC
-	-	TRBJ1-5	TRBV12-3/TRBV12-4	CATSWGASQPQHF	TGTGCCACCAGCTGGGGGGCGAGCCAGCCCCAGCATTTT
-	few	TRBJ2-5	TRBV29-1	CSAPLGHQETQYF	TGCAGCGCGCCCCTGGGACATCAAGAGACCCAGTACTTC
-	few	TRBJ2-3	TRBV12-3/TRBV12-4	CASSLVGPSTDTQYF	TGTGCCAGCAGTTTGGTGGGACCTAGCACAGATACGCAGTATTTT
-	-	TRBJ1-2	TRBV7-2	CASSLSQGPNYGYTF	TGTGCCAGCAGCTTATCGCAGGGACCAAACTATGGCTACACCTTC